This TCR beta chain was recorded in a study of blood T cell repertoires in COVID-19 (dated by TCRdb to 2018 to 2021). Study-wide context: Collaborator samples came from the United States, Italy and Spain and covered acute and convalescent phases of COVID-19. The material from the prospective study consisted of cDNA or gDNA derived from T cells, B-cell-depleted T cells, or PBMCs. The repertoires were released in a freely available public database meant as a resource for research on the immune response to SARS-CoV-2. Where available, HLA class I and class II types were taken from metadata supplied by the sample provider and were not determined by assay-based typing. Samples were obtained from the ongoing ImmuneRACE study (first 160 participants) and from about 1,300 subjects provided by 6 global collaborators. Nearly every sample came with metadata listing a de-identified subject ID, COVID-19 status, age in years and sex. The dataset comprised deeply sampled blood TCRbeta repertoires from subjects exposed to, actively infected with, or recovered from COVID-19. Broad study findings and their caveats: The quantity of clinical and demographic metadata differed by source and by participant and was supplied without curation.

TCRbeta CDR3 regions were amplified from genomic DNA by means of the immunoSEQ Assay, a bias-controlled multiplex PCR. The original pipeline was this. The number of nucleated cells in each sample was estimated by amplification of reference gene primers within the assay. To quantify the absolute abundance of each unique TCRbeta CDR3 rearrangement, sequence reads were collapsed and filtered. Productive Simpson clonality was computed per sample as the square root of Simpson's diversity index over productive rearrangements. Here the immuneACCESS table is served through TCRdb, limited to in-frame sequences with V and J called. Missing clones are a known gap in these copies; in checked studies unresolved V genes cover under half, and the rest lacks a known reason. The V and J calls and the clone size are those of that table, but D and trimming were determined from the DNA. The sample has about 120,000 clones on record, approximately 89% of them singletons. Of the sample, over 9% is held by the ten largest clones.

With regard to this clone: The target of this receptor is not known. Per-nucleotide qualities are absent, and no much larger clonotype sits a single base away.

Whole blood was collected in K2EDTA tubes by collaborating institutions according to the institutions' own protocols. For TCRbeta analysis, collaborators shipped samples in one of three forms: frozen whole blood, isolated PBMCs, or DNA extracted from either of those sample types. This clonotype originated in a man over 45 with acute or convalescent COVID-19. Sequencing was carried out using peripheral blood.

The sequence in DNA is TGTGCCAGTAGTCCTCAAAGCGGGCACTCCTACAATGAGCAGTTCTTC. Its amino acids are CASSPQSGHSYNEQFF. The rearranged segments are TRBV19 and TRBJ2-1; the D gene is perhaps TRBD2, on 6 matching bases. The germline V gene (reference sequence) specifies LNHDA as CDR1 and SQIVND as CDR2. The CDR3 starts with the cysteine, ends with the phenylalanine, and has 16 residues. Just CDR3 DNA is preserved here, 48 bases in frame from base 1. V and J lose 5 bases and 0 bases, and a span of 14 bases separates them.